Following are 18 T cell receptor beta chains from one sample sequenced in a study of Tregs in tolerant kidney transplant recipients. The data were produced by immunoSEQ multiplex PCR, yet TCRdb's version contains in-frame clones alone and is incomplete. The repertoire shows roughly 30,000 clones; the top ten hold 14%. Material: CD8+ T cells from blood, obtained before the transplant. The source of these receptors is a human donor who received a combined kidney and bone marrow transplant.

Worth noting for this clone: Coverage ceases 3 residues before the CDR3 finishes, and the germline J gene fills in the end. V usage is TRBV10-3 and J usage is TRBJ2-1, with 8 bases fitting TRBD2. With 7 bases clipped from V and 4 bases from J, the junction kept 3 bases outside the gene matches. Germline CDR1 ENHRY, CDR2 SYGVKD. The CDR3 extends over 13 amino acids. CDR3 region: CAITSGSYNEQFF. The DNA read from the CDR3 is TGTGCCATCACGAGCGGGAGTTACAATGAG.

Here the CDR3 reads CSVELTRETDTQYF. The sequenced part of the CDR3 DNA is TGCAGCGTTGAGTTGACTAGAGAAACAGATACG. This chain uses TRBV29-1 with TRBJ2-3, with D possibly TRBD2 on 6 matching bases. The read finishes 3 residues shy of the CDR3 end, and the germline J gene is used to complete it. The CDR3 runs 14 residues. Germline-derived CDR1 and CDR2 are SQVTM and ANQGSEA. Trimming took 3 bases from V and 3 from J, leaving 13 bases between them.

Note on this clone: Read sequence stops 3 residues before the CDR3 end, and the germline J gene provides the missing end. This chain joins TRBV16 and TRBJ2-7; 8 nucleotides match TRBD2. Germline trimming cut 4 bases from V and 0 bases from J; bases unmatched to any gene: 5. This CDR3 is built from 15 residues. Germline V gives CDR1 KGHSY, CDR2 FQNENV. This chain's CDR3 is CASSLTSGSSYEQYF. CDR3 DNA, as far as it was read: TGTGCCAGCAGCCTTACTAGCGGTAGCTCCTACGAG. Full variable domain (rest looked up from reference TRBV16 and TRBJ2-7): GEEVAQTPKHLVRGEGQKAKLYCAPIKGHSYVFWYQQVLKNEFKFLISFQNENVFDETGMPKERFSAKCLPNSPCSLEIQATKLEDSAVYFCASSLTSGSSYEQYFGPGTRLTVT.

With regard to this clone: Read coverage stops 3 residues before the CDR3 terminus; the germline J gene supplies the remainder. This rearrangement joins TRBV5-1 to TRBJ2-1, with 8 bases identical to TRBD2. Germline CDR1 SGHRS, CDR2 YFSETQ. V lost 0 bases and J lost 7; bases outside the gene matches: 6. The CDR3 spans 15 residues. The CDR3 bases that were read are TGCGCCAGCAGCTTGGGAGCGGGAGTAGGTAATGAG. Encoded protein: CASSLGAGVGNE. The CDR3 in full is CASSLGAGVGNEQFF.

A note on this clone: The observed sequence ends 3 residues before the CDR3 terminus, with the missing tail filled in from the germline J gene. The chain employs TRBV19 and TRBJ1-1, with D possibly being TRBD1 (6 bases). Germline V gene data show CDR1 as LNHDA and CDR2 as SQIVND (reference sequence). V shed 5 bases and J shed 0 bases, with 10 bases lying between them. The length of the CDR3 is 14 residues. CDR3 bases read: TGTGCCAGTAGTGATACAGGGATGAACACTGAA. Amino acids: CASSDTGMNTE. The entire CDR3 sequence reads CASSDTGMNTEAFF.

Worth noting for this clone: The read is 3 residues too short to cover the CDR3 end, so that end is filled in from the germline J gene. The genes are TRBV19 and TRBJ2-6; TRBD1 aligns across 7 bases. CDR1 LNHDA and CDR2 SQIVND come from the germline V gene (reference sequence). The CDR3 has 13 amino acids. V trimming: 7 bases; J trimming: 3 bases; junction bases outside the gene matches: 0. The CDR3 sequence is CASTGGGANVLTF. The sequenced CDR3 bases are TGTGCCAGTACAGGGGGTGGGGCCAACGTC.

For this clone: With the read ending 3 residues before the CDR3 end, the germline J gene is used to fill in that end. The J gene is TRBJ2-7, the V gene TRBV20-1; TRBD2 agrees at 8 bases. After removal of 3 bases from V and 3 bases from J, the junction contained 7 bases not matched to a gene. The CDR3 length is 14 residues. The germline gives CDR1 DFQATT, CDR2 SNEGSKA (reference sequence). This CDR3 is CSARISGEGYEQYF. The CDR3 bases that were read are TGCAGTGCTAGGATTAGCGGGGAAGGCTACGAG.

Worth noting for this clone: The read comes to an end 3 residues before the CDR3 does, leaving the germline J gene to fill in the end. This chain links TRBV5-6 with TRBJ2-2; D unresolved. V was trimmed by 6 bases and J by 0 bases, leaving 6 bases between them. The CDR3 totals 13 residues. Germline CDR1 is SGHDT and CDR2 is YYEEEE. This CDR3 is CASTPTNTGELFF. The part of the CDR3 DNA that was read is TGTGCCAGCACCCCAACGAACACCGGGGAG.

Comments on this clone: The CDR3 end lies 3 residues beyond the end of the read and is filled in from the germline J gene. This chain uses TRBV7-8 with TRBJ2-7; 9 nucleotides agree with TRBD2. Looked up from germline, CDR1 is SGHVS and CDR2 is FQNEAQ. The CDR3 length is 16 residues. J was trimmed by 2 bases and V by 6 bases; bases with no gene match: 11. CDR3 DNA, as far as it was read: TGTGCCAGCAGAAACCCGGGGCTAGCGGGACCCTACGAG. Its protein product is CASRNPGLAGPYE. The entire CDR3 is CASRNPGLAGPYEQYF.

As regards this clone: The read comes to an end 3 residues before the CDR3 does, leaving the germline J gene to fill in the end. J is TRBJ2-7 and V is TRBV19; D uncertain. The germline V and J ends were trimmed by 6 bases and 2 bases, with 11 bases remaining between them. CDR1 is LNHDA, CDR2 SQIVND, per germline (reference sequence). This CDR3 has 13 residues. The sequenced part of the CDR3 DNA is TGTGCCAGTAGGAAGGGTCCACCCTACGAG. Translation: CASRKGPPYE. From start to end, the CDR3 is CASRKGPPYEQYF.

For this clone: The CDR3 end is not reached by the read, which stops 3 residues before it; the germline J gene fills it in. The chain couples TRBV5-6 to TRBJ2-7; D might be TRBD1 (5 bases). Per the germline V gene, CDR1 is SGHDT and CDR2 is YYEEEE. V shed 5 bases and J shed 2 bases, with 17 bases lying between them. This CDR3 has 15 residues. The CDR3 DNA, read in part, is TGTGCCAGCAGGACAGTCCTACAGAGCCCCTACGAG. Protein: CASRTVLQSPYE. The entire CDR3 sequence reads CASRTVLQSPYEQYF.

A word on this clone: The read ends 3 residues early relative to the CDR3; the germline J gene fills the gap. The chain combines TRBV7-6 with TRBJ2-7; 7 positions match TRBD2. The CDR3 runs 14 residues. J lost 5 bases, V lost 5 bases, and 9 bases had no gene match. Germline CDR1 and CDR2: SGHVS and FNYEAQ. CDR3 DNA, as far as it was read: TGTGCCAGCAGCCCTCGGGACTACGTAAACGAG. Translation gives CASSPRDYVNE. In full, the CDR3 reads CASSPRDYVNEQYF.

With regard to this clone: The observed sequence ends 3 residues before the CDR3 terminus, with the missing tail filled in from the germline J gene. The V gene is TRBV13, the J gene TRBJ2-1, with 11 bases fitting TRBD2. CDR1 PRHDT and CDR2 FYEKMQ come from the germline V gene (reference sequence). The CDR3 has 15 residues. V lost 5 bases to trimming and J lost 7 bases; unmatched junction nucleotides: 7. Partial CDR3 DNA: TGTGCCAGCAGCCCACTAGCGGGAGTGAGTAATGAG. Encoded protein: CASSPLAGVSNE. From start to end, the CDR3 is CASSPLAGVSNEQFF.

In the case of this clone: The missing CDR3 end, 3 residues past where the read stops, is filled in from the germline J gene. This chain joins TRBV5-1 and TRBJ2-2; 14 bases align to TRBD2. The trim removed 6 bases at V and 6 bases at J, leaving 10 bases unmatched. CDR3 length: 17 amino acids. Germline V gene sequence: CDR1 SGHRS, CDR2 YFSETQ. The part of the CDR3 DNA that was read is TGCGCCAGCACCCCGGGACTAGCGGGAGAAAGTCCCGGGGAG. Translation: CASTPGLAGESPGE. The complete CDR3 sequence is CASTPGLAGESPGELFF.

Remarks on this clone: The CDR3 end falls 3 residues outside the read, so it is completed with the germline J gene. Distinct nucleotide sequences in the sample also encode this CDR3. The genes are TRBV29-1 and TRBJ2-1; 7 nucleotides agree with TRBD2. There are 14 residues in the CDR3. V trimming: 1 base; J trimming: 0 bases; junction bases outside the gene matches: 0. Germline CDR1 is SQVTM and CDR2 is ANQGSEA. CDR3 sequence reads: CSVEGGSSYNEQFF. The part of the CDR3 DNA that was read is TGCAGCGTTGAAGGCGGGAGCTCCTACAATGAG.

The chain's CDR3 is CAWSAQYGEQYF. Partial CDR3 DNA: TGTGCCTGGAGTGCCCAGTATGGCGAG. The V and J genes are TRBV30 and TRBJ2-7, with D uncertain. The read is 3 residues too short to cover the CDR3 end, so that end is filled in from the germline J gene. V was pared by 1 base and J by 6 bases, with 10 bases between. CDR3 length: 12 amino acids. From germline, CDR1 is GTSNPN and CDR2 SVGIG (reference sequence). The whole variable domain, filled in from reference TRBV30 and TRBJ2-7, reads SQTIHQWPATLVQPVGSPLSLECTVEGTSNPNLYWYRQAAGRGLQLLFYSVGIGQISSEVPQNLSASRPQDRQFILSSKKLLLSDSGFYLCAWSAQYGEQYFGPGTRLTVT.

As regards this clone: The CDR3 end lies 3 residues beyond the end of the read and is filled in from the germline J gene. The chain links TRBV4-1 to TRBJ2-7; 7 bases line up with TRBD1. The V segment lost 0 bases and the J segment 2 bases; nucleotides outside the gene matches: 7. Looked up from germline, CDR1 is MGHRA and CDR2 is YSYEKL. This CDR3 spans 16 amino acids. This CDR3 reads CASSQDEGQGAYEQYF. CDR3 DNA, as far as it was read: TGCGCCAGCAGCCAAGATGAGGGGCAGGGGGCCTACGAG.

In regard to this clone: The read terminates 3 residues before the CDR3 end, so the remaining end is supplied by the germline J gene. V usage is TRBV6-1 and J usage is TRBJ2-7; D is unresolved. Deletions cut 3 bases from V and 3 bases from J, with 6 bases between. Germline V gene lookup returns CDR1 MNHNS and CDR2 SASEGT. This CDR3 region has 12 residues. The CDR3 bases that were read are TGTGCCAGCAGTGATCCACTCTACGAG. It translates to CASSDPLYE. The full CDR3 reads CASSDPLYEQYF.